At least ten counts were recorded for the clone carrying this T cell receptor (beta chain). The data were taken from a study of T-cell reconstitution after alpha-beta-depleted transplantation in children. Germline CDR1 SGHRS, CDR2 YFSETQ. Trimming cost V 0 bases and J 0 bases, with 4 bases left between them. This CDR3 contains 15 residues. The TCRbeta library was prepared with unique molecular identifiers. MiXCR, run by TCRdb on the PCR reads, gives a single entry per CDR3 protein. The sample contains about 200,000 distinct CDR3 sequences, more than 14% of which appear only once. This receptor was obtained from a human donor who donated a stem cell graft to a child with acute lymphoblastic leukemia. The chain carries TRBV5-1 and TRBJ1-6; unclear D gene. Source: PBMCs from the stem cell graft donor, taken from the stem cell graft. In nucleotides, the CDR3 is TGCGCCAGCAGCTTGGAGAGCTCCTATAATTCACCCCTCCACTTT. This translates into CASSLESSYNSPLHF. Looking up the rest from reference TRBV5-1 and TRBJ1-6 gives the full variable domain: KAGVTQTPRYLIKTRGQQVTLSCSPISGHRSVSWYQQTPGQGLQFLFEYFSETQRNKGNFPGRFSGRQFSNSRSEMNVSTLELGDSALYLCASSLESSYNSPLHFGNGTRLTVT.